This is a list of T cell receptor beta chains from one sample in a study of cytomegalovirus exposure and HLA in healthy donors. Profiled with immunoSEQ multiplex PCR; TCRdb holds only in-frame clones, not every one. The profile shows 150,000 to 200,000 clones, roughly 80% of them singletons. The sequencing input was PBMCs. The source of these receptors is a female donor in good health and CMV-seronegative. The CDR3 runs from the conserved cysteine through the conserved F or W. Only some rows state a clone size, as once, few, many or a class for expanded clones.

cdr3_length clone_size v_call cdr3_aa
13 . TRBV7-9 CSSTSTVNTEAFF
16 . TRBV6-5 CASSYAPGTGQETQYF
13 . TRBV6-6 CASLQGGNYGYTF
14 . TRBV11-2 CASSLVGRGYEQYF
15 . TRBV6-5 CASSYSGEGVGTQYF
14 . TRBV28 CASSPHQGYYGYTF
14 few TRBV18 CASSPSAIFYEQYF
13 . TRBV28 CASSTTTVRGYTF
14 . TRBV5-1 CASSNQDREETQYF
17 . TRBV30 CAWEGGYSGGSYNEQFF
17 . TRBV11-3 CASSPRGWGQSTDTQYF
14 once TRBV6-5 CASSYSEGAGELFF
16 . TRBV28 CASSPGGEFSGNTIYF
16 . TRBV11-2 CASSGARGSSGNTIYF
15 . TRBV5-4 CASSFSGTGREKLFF
12 . TRBV2 CASSELRDTQYF
16 . TRBV5-1 CASSQTTGAAYNEQFF
14 . TRBV13 CASSFGGLGQPQHF
18 . TRBV5-8 CASSLAVPGLNPYNEQFF
14 . TRBV10-3 CAIGESGGEETQYF
15 . TRBV5-1 CASSLTGGPTDTQYF
15 few TRBV25-1 CASSGTSPLQETQYF
15 few TRBV6-4 CASSEGGGAQETQYF
15 . TRBV9 CASSVAAGGNQPQHF
15 . TRBV25-1 CASSRDRGRWYEQYF
16 . TRBV7-9 CSSSFLGTSSYNEQFF
12 . TRBV19 CASSTPLPEAFF
14 few TRBV19 CASSPILGGYEQYF
12 . TRBV5-8 CASSFPRYEQFF
15 few TRBV27 CASRWTGGANYGYTF
15 . TRBV2 CASSETGRGTGELFF
14 few TRBV9 CASSVVGAHPEAFF
12 . TRBV9 CASSERGGTQYF
14 . TRBV27 CASSFHWGANVLTF
16 . TRBV15 CATSRGKVTGGYGYTF
15 . TRBV28 CASSGRDFSTDTQYF
15 . TRBV14 CASSQDVVRSYGYTF
15 . TRBV12-5 CASGPLAWGSYEQYF
15 once TRBV7-2 CASSSGDSRNQPQHF
14 . TRBV7-4 CASSLERLNTEAFF
15 . TRBV5-4 CASSTSEGALGEQYF
15 . TRBV9 CASSVEQGSGYEQYF
16 . TRBV7-8 CASSSGTEAINQPQHF
14 . TRBV19 CASSIAGTYNEQFF
16 . TRBV7-8 CASRSKGLAGVYEQFF
14 few TRBV7-2 CASSVMSGGNTIYF
13 . TRBV11-3 CASSLDSNNEQFF
14 . TRBV9 CASSVTGGHNEQFF